This TCR beta chain was captured by sequencing in a study of blood T cell repertoires in COVID-19. Per the study methods: The assay estimated nucleated cells by amplifying reference gene primers. TCRdb's copy holds only in-frame clones and misses some; the assay was immunoSEQ multiplex PCR. Clonal size and the V and J genes are those of that table, whereas D and trimming came from the DNA. The sample consists of 100,000 to 150,000 clones, roughly 91% of them appearing once. Germline trimming cut 4 bases from V and 0 bases from J; bases unmatched to any gene: 10. Germline lookup yields CDR1 SGHTA and CDR2 FQGNSA. This CDR3 is built from 18 residues.

The gene calls are TRBV7-2 and TRBJ2-7; 12 bases are a match to TRBD2. Material for sequencing was peripheral blood. The source is a middle-aged man with active or convalescent COVID-19. The CDR3 loop is CASSSLTSGGQTSYEQYF. The CDR3 nucleotides read TGTGCCAGCAGCTCATTGACTAGCGGGGGCCAAACCTCCTACGAGCAGTACTTC.